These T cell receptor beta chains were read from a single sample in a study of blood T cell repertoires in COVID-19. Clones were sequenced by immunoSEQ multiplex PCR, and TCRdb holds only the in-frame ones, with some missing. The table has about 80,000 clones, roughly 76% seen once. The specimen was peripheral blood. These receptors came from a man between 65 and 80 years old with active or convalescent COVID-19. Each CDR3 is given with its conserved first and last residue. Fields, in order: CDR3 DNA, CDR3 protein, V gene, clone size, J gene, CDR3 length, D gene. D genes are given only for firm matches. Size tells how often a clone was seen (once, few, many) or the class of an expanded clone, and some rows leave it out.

CDR3 DNA: TGTGCCAGCAGCAAAGGCTGGAGTACTGAAGCTTTCTTT
CDR3 protein: CASSKGWSTEAFF
V gene: TRBV28
clone size: few
J gene: TRBJ1-1
CDR3 length: 13
D gene: NA

CDR3 DNA: TGTGCCAGCAGACTAACAGCGGATAATTCACCCCTCCACTTT
CDR3 protein: CASRLTADNSPLHF
V gene: TRBV6-5
clone size: few
J gene: TRBJ1-6
CDR3 length: 14
D gene: NA

CDR3 DNA: TGCGCCACCCGGACTAGCGATTCGAATACGCAGTATTTT
CDR3 protein: CATRTSDSNTQYF
V gene: TRBV5-1
clone size: NA
J gene: TRBJ2-3
CDR3 length: 13
D gene: TRBD2

CDR3 DNA: TGTGCCAGCAGCTCATTGGTGGGACAGCCTCGCTCTGGAAACACCATATATTTT
CDR3 protein: CASSSLVGQPRSGNTIYF
V gene: TRBV7-2
clone size: NA
J gene: TRBJ1-3
CDR3 length: 18
D gene: TRBD1

CDR3 DNA: TGTGCTAGTGGTTTCTCCGGGACAGGGTATCAGCCCCAGCATTTT
CDR3 protein: CASGFSGTGYQPQHF
V gene: TRBV12-5
clone size: once
J gene: TRBJ1-5
CDR3 length: 15
D gene: TRBD1

CDR3 DNA: TGTGCCAGTAGCAGGGCTAGCGCGGCCGGGGAGCTGTTTTTT
CDR3 protein: CASSRASAAGELFF
V gene: TRBV19
clone size: NA
J gene: TRBJ2-2
CDR3 length: 14
D gene: NA

CDR3 DNA: TGTGCCAGTAGTATTGGCGGGTCCAATGAAAAACTGTTTTTT
CDR3 protein: CASSIGGSNEKLFF
V gene: TRBV19
clone size: NA
J gene: TRBJ1-4
CDR3 length: 14
D gene: NA

CDR3 DNA: TGTGCCAGCAGTTTGGCAGGTTCACCCCTCCACTTT
CDR3 protein: CASSLAGSPLHF
V gene: TRBV28
clone size: few
J gene: TRBJ1-6
CDR3 length: 12
D gene: NA

CDR3 DNA: TGTGCCAGCAGTGAAGCCCGGGCATCAGGCAGGGATCAGCCCCAGCATTTT
CDR3 protein: CASSEARASGRDQPQHF
V gene: TRBV6-7
clone size: NA
J gene: TRBJ1-5
CDR3 length: 17
D gene: NA

CDR3 DNA: TGTGCCAGCAGAACCGACAGGGCATCCAATCAGCCCCAGCATTTT
CDR3 protein: CASRTDRASNQPQHF
V gene: TRBV2
clone size: NA
J gene: TRBJ1-5
CDR3 length: 15
D gene: TRBD1

CDR3 DNA: TGTGCCAGCAGTGAACCGACAGGGCCCAATCAGCCCCAGCATTTT
CDR3 protein: CASSEPTGPNQPQHF
V gene: TRBV6-1
clone size: NA
J gene: TRBJ1-5
CDR3 length: 15
D gene: TRBD1

CDR3 DNA: TGCGCCAGCAGCCCAAGAGGAGGGGCGGGTGGCACTGAAGCTTTCTTT
CDR3 protein: CASSPRGGAGGTEAFF
V gene: TRBV4-1
clone size: NA
J gene: TRBJ1-1
CDR3 length: 16
D gene: NA

CDR3 DNA: TGTGCCAGCAGCCACTCATACACTGAAGCTTTCTTT
CDR3 protein: CASSHSYTEAFF
V gene: TRBV6-5
clone size: NA
J gene: TRBJ1-1
CDR3 length: 12
D gene: NA

CDR3 DNA: TGTGCCATAGCAGGGCAGCAATATAGCAATCAGCCCCAGCATTTT
CDR3 protein: CAIAGQQYSNQPQHF
V gene: TRBV6-5
clone size: NA
J gene: TRBJ1-5
CDR3 length: 15
D gene: NA

CDR3 DNA: TGTGCCAGCAGCGCAGCGGGCGGGACAGGGAACACCGGGGAGCTGTTTTTT
CDR3 protein: CASSAAGGTGNTGELFF
V gene: TRBV7-6
clone size: NA
J gene: TRBJ2-2
CDR3 length: 17
D gene: TRBD1

CDR3 DNA: TGTGCCTGGAGCGAAGGGACAGGGGCCGGGGAGCTGTTTTTT
CDR3 protein: CAWSEGTGAGELFF
V gene: TRBV30
clone size: many
J gene: TRBJ2-2
CDR3 length: 14
D gene: TRBD1

CDR3 DNA: TGTGCCAGCAGCTTGCAACCGGGACAGGGGGCAATTACGCAGTATTTT
CDR3 protein: CASSLQPGQGAITQYF
V gene: TRBV11-2
clone size: NA
J gene: TRBJ2-3
CDR3 length: 16
D gene: TRBD1

CDR3 DNA: TGTGCCAGCAGCGAGACAGGCCACGGCGGGCCCCAGCATTTT
CDR3 protein: CASSETGHGGPQHF
V gene: TRBV9
clone size: many
J gene: TRBJ1-5
CDR3 length: 14
D gene: NA

CDR3 DNA: TGTGCCAGCAGCCAAAGATTCCGTTCAGAGGTAACTTTCTTT
CDR3 protein: CASSQRFRSEVTFF
V gene: TRBV14
clone size: NA
J gene: TRBJ1-1
CDR3 length: 14
D gene: NA

CDR3 DNA: TGTGCCAGCAGGGGACTGGACCGCTACGAGCAGTACTTC
CDR3 protein: CASRGLDRYEQYF
V gene: TRBV6-5
clone size: once
J gene: TRBJ2-7
CDR3 length: 13
D gene: NA

CDR3 DNA: TGTGCCCGAAAAGGGGAAAATTCCCTCTCCGGAAACACCATATATTTT
CDR3 protein: CARKGENSLSGNTIYF
V gene: TRBV30
clone size: NA
J gene: TRBJ1-3
CDR3 length: 16
D gene: NA

CDR3 DNA: TGTGCCAGCACAGGACAGGTCGCCTACGAGCAGTACTTC
CDR3 protein: CASTGQVAYEQYF
V gene: TRBV6-5
clone size: few
J gene: TRBJ2-7
CDR3 length: 13
D gene: TRBD1

CDR3 DNA: TGTGCCAGCAGCTTGTATTTTTCAGGGATCACTGAAGCTTTCTTT
CDR3 protein: CASSLYFSGITEAFF
V gene: TRBV5-5
clone size: NA
J gene: TRBJ1-1
CDR3 length: 15
D gene: NA

CDR3 DNA: TGCAGTGCTAGTCCACCCTGGTCATTGAGCTCCTACGAGCAGTACTTC
CDR3 protein: CSASPPWSLSSYEQYF
V gene: TRBV20-1
clone size: NA
J gene: TRBJ2-7
CDR3 length: 16
D gene: NA

CDR3 DNA: TGTGCCAGTAGTCCGACTGGGTCTGGGGAGCTGTTTTTT
CDR3 protein: CASSPTGSGELFF
V gene: TRBV19
clone size: NA
J gene: TRBJ2-2
CDR3 length: 13
D gene: NA

CDR3 DNA: TGTGCCAGCAGCCCAAACACCGGGGAGCTGTTTTTT
CDR3 protein: CASSPNTGELFF
V gene: TRBV11-3
clone size: NA
J gene: TRBJ2-2
CDR3 length: 12
D gene: NA